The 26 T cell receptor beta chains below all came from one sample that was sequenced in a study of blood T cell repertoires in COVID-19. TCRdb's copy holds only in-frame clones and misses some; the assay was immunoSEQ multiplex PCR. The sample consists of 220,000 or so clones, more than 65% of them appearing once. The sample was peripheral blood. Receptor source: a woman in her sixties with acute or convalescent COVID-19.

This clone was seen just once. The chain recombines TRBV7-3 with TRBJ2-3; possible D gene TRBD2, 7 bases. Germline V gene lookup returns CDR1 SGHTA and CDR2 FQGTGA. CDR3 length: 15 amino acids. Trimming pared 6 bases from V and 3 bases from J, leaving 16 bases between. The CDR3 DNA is TGTGCCAGCAGTCGGGACCGGGGGGCGACAGATACGCAGTATTTT. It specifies CASSRDRGATDTQYF.

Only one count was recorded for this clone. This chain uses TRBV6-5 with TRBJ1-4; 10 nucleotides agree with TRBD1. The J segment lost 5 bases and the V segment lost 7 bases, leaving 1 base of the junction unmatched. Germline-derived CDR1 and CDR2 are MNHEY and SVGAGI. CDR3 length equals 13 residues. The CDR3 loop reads CASKGQGNEKLFF. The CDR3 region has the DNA TGTGCCAGCAAGGGACAGGGGAATGAAAAACTGTTTTTT.

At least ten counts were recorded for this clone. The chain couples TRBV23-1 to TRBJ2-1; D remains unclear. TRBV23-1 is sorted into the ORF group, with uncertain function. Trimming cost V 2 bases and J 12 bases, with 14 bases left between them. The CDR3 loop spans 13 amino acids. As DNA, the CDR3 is TGCGCCAGCAGTCAAAATCTTTGGGCAGGGCAGTTCTTC. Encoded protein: CASSQNLWAGQFF.

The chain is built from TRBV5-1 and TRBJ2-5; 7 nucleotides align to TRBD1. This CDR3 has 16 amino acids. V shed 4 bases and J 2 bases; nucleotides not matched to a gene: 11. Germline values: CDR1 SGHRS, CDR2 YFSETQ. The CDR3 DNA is TGCGCCAGCAGCCCTATTCCCGGGACAGCTCAAGAGACCCAGTACTTC. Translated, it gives CASSPIPGTAQETQYF.

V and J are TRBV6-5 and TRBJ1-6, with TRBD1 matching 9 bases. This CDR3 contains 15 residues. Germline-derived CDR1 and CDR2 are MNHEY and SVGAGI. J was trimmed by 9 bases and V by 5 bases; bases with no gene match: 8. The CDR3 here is CASSPYRGLASPLHF. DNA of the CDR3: TGTGCCAGCAGTCCATACAGGGGGCTAGCTTCACCCCTCCACTTT.

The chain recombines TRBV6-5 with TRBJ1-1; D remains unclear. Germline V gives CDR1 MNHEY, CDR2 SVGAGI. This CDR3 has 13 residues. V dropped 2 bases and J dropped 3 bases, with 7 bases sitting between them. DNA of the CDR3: TGTGCCAGCAGTTACAAACGAGACACTGAAGCTTTCTTT. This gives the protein CASSYKRDTEAFF.

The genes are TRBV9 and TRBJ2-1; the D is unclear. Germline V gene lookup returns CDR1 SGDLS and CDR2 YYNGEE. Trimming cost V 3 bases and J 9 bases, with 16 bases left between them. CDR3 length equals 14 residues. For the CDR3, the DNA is TGTGCCAGCAGCGCCTCGGAGTATAGAACTGAGCAGTTCTTC. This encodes CASSASEYRTEQFF.

The CDR3 bases are TGCGCCAGCAGCTTGGCCCCAGGGTCGGACACTGAAGCTTTCTTT. Translated, it gives CASSLAPGSDTEAFF. V is TRBV5-1 and J is TRBJ1-1; possible D gene TRBD1, 5 bases. CDR3 length: 15 amino acids. Trimming cost V 0 bases and J 3 bases, with 12 bases left between them. Germline V gene lookup returns CDR1 SGHRS and CDR2 YFSETQ.

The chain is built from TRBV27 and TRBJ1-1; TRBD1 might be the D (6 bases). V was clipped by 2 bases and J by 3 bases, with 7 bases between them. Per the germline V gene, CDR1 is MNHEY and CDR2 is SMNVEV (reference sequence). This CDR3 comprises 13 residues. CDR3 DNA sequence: TGTGCCAGCAGTTTAAGGGGGTACACTGAAGCTTTCTTT. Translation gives CASSLRGYTEAFF.

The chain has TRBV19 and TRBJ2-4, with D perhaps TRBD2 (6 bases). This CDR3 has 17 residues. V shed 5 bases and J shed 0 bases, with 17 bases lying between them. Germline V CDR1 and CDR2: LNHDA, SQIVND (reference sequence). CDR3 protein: CASSGDPVGGAKNIQYF. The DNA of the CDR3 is TGTGCCAGTAGTGGGGATCCCGTCGGGGGAGCCAAAAACATTCAGTACTTC. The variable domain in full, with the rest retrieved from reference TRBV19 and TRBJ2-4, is DGGITQSPKYLFRKEGQNVTLSCEQNLNHDAMYWYRQDPGQGLRLIYYSQIVNDFQKGDIAEGYSVSREKKESFPLTVTSAQKNPTAFYLCASSGDPVGGAKNIQYFGAGTRLSVL.

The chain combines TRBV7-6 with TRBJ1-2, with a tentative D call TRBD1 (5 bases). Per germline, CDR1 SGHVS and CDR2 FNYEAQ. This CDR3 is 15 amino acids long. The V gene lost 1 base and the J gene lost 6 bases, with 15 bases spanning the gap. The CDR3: CASSLGGREVDGYTF. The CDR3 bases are TGTGCCAGCAGCTTAGGGGGGAGGGAAGTGGATGGCTACACCTTC. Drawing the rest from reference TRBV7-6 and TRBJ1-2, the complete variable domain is GAGVSQSPRYKVTKRGQDVALRCDPISGHVSLYWYRQALGQGPEFLTYFNYEAQQDKSGLPNDRFSAERPEGSISTLTIQRTEQRDSAMYRCASSLGGREVDGYTFGSGTRLTVV.

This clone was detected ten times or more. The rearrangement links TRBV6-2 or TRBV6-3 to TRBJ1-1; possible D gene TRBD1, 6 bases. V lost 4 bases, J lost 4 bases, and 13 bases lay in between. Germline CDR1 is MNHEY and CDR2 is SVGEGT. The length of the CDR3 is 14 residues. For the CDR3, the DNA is TGTGCCAGCAGTTCACAGGGATTGGGCACTGAAGCTTTCTTT. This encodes CASSSQGLGTEAFF.

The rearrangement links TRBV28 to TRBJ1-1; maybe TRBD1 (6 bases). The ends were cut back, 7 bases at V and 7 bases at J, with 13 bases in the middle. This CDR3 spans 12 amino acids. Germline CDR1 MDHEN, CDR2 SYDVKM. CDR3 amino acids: CASTQTDSEAFF. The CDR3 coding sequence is TGTGCCAGCACCCAAACGGACAGTGAAGCTTTCTTT.

In DNA form, the CDR3 reads TGCGCCAGCAAAGGTGAGGGGGGGCGTGGAGATACGCAGTATTTT. Protein: CASKGEGGRGDTQYF. The chain uses TRBV5-1 and TRBJ2-3, with a weak D call TRBD2 (7 bases). The CDR3 has 15 amino acids. Trimming removed 6 bases from V and 5 bases from J, with 19 bases in between. Germline CDR1 and CDR2: SGHRS and YFSETQ.

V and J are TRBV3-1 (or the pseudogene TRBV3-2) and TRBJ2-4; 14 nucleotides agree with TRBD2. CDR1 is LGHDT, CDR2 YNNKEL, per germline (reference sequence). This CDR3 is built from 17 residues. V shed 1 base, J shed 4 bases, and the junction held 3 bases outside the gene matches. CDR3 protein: CASSQVWTSGGKNIQYF. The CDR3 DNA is TGTGCCAGCAGCCAAGTGTGGACTAGCGGGGGGAAAAACATTCAGTACTTC.

In DNA form, the CDR3 reads TGTGCCAGCAAAGACAGGGGTTCGTACGGAAACACCATATATTTT. Amino acids: CASKDRGSYGNTIYF. The V and J genes are TRBV6-5 and TRBJ1-3; TRBD1 aligns across 8 bases. The CDR3 spans 15 residues. V shed 7 bases, J shed 4 bases, and the junction held 9 bases outside the gene matches. Germline V gives CDR1 MNHEY, CDR2 SVGAGI.

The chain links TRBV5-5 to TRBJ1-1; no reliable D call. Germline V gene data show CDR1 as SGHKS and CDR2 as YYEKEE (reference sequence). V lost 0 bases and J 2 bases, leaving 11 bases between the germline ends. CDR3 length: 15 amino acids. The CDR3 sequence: CASSLAVTRNTEAFF. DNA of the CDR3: TGTGCCAGCAGCTTGGCCGTGACTCGCAACACTGAAGCTTTCTTT.

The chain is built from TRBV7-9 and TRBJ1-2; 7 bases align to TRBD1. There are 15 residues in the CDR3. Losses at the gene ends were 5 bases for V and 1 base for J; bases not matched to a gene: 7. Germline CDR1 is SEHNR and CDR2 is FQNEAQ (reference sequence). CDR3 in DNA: TGTGCCAGCAGCCGGACAGGAGCAAATAACTATGGCTACACCTTC. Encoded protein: CASSRTGANNYGYTF.

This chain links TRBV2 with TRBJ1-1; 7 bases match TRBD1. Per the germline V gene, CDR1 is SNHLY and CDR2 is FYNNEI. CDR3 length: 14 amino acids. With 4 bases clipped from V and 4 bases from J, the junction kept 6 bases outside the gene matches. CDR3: CASSVGRGSTEAFF. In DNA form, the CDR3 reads TGTGCCAGCAGTGTGGGCAGGGGGTCCACTGAAGCTTTCTTT.

The chain's CDR3 is CASSYGAGPYYGYTF. The CDR3 region has the DNA TGTGCCAGCAGTTACGGGGCGGGGCCCTATTATGGCTACACCTTC. The chain carries TRBV6-5 and TRBJ1-2; the D gene is possibly TRBD1 (5 bases). This CDR3 is built from 15 residues. Trimming stripped 2 bases from V and 5 bases from J, with 15 bases between. The germline V gene has CDR1 MNHEY and CDR2 SVGAGI.

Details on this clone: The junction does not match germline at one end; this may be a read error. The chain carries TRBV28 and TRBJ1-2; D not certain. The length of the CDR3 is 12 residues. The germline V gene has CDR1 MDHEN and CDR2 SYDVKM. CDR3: CASSFFPFGCTF. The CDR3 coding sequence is TGTGCCAGCAGTTTTTTCCCCTTTGGCTGCACCTTC.

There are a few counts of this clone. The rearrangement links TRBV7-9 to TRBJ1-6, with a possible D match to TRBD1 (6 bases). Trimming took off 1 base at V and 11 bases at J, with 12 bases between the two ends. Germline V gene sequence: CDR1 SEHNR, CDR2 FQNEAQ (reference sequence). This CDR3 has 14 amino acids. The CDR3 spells CASSLGQVGAPLHF. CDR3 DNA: TGTGCCAGCAGCTTAGGACAGGTCGGAGCACCCCTCCACTTT.

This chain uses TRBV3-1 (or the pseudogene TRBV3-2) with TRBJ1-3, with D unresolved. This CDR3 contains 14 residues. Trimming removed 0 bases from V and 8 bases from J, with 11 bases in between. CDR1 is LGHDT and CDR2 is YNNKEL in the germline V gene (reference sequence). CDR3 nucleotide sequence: TGTGCCAGCAGCCAAGAAGGTCGGGGAGACACCATATATTTT. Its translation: CASSQEGRGDTIYF.

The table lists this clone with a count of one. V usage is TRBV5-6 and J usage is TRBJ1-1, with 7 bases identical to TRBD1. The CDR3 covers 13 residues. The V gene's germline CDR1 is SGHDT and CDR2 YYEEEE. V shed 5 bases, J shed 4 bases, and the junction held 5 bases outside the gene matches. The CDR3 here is CASRLQGGTEAFF. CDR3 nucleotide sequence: TGTGCCAGCAGACTCCAGGGGGGCACTGAAGCTTTCTTT.

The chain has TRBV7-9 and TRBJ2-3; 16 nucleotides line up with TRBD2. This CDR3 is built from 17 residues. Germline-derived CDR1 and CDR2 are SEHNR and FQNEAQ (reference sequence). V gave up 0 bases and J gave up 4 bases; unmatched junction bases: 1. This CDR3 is CASSLAGTSGGADTQYF. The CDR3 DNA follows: TGTGCCAGCAGCTTAGCCGGGACTAGCGGGGGGGCAGATACGCAGTATTTT.

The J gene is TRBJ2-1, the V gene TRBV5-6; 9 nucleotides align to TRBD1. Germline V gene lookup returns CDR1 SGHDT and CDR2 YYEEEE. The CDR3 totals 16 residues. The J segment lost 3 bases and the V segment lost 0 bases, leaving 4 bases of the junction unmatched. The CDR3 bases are TGTGCCAGCAGCTTGGTGTTGGGACAGGGCTACAATGAGCAGTTCTTC. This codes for CASSLVLGQGYNEQFF. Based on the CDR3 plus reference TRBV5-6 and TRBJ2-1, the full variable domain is DAGVTQSPTHLIKTRGQQVTLRCSPKSGHDTVSWYQQALGQGPQFIFQYYEEEERQRGNFPDRFSGHQFPNYSSELNVNALLLGDSALYLCASSLVLGQGYNEQFFGPGTRLTVL.